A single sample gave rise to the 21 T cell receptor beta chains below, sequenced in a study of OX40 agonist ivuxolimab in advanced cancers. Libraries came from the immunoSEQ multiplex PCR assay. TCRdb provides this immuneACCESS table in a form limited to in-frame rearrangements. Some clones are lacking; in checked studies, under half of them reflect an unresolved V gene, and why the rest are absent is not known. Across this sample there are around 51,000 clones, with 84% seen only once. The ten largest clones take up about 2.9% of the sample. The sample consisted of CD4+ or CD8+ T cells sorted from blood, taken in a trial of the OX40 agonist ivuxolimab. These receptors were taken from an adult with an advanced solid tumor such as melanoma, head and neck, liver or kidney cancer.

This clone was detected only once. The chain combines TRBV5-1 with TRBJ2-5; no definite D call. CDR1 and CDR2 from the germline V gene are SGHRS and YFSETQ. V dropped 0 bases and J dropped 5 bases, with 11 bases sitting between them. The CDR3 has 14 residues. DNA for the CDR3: TGCGCCAGCAGCTTGGCCCTGGGTTTGGAGACCCAGTACTTC. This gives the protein CASSLALGLETQYF.

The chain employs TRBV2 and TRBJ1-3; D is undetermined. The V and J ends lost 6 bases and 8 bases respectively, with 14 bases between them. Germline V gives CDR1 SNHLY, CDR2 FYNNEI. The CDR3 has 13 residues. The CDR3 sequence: CASRKGYLDTIYF. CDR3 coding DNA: TGTGCCAGCAGGAAGGGCTACTTAGACACCATATATTTT.

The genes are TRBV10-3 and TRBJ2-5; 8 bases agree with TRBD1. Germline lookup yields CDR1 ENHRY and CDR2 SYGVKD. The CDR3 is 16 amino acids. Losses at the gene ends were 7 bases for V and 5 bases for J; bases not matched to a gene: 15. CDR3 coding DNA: TGTGCCATCATGGGAGATATGGGGACAGGAGGGGAGACCCAGTACTTC. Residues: CAIMGDMGTGGETQYF.

The CDR3 loop reads CAISEGQGRNYGYTF. The CDR3 region has the DNA TGTGCCATCAGTGAGGGGCAGGGGAGGAACTATGGCTACACCTTC. V gene TRBV10-3 combines with J gene TRBJ1-2; D may be TRBD1 (6 bases). CDR1 ENHRY and CDR2 SYGVKD come from the germline V gene. This CDR3 comprises 15 residues. V was pared by 2 bases and J by 2 bases, with 12 bases between.

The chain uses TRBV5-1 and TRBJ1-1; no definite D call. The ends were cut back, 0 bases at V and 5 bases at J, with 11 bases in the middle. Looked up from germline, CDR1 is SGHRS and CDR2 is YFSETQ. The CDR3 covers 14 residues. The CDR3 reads CASSLDRVETEAFF. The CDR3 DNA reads TGCGCCAGCAGCTTGGACAGAGTTGAGACTGAAGCTTTCTTT.

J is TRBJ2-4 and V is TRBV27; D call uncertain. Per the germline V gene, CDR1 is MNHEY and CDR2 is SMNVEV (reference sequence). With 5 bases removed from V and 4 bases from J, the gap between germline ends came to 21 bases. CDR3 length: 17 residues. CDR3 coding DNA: TGTGCCAGCAGTGCGCCCGTAACGACCGGGCAAAAAAACATTCAGTACTTC. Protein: CASSAPVTTGQKNIQYF.

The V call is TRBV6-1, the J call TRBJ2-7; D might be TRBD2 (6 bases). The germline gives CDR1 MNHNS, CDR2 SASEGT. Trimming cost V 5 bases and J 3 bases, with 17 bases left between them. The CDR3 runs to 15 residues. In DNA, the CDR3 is TGTGCCAGCAGTCCTCGCGGTGTGGGGGGCTACGAGCAGTACTTC. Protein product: CASSPRGVGGYEQYF.

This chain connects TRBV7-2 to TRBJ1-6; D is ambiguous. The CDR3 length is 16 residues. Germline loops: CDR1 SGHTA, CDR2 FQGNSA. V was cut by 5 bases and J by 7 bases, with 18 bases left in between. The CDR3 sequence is CASSLSPAGSNSPLHF. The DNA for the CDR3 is TGTGCCAGCAGCCTCAGCCCCGCCGGGTCCAATTCACCCCTCCACTTT.

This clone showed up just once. CDR3 coding DNA: TGTGCCAGCAACCTCGACAGGGGAAACTATGGCTACACCTTC. It encodes CASNLDRGNYGYTF. The chain couples TRBV6-1 to TRBJ1-2, with TRBD1 matching over 8 bases. The V and J ends lost 7 bases and 2 bases, in that order; junction bases with no gene match: 6. The CDR3 has 14 residues. CDR1 is MNHNS, CDR2 SASEGT, per germline.

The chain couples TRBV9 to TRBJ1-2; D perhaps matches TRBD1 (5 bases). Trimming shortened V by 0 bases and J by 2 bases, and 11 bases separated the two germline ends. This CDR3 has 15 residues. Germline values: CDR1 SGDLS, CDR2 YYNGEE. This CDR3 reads CASSVALDSNYGYTF. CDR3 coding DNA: TGTGCCAGCAGCGTAGCTCTAGACAGCAACTATGGCTACACCTTC.

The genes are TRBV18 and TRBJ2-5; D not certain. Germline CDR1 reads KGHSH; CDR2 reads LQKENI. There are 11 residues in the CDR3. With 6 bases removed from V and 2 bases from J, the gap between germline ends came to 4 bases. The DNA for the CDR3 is TGTGCCAGCTCCCTTCAAGAGACCCAGTACTTC. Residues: CASSLQETQYF.

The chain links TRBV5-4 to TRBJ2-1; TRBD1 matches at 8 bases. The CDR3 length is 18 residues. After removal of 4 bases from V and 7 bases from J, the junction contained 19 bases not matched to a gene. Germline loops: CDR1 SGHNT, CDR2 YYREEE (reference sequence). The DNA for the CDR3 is TGTGCCAGCAGCCGAGGCTTAGGCGGGACAGGTGGGCTAAATGAGCAGTTCTTC. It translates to CASSRGLGGTGGLNEQFF.

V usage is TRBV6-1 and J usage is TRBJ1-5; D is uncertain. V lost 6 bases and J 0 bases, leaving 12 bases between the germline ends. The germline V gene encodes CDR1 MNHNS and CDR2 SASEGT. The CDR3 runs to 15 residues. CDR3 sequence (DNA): TGTGCCAGCAGGGCCCTGGCTGGTAGCAATCAGCCCCAGCATTTT. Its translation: CASRALAGSNQPQHF.

Written as DNA, the CDR3 is TGTGCCAGCAGTGAGTTAGGGGGATGGACCCAGTACTTC. It encodes CASSELGGWTQYF. The J gene is TRBJ2-5, the V gene TRBV2; possible D gene TRBD1, 6 bases. CDR3 length equals 13 residues. With 3 bases removed from V and 7 bases from J, the gap between germline ends came to 12 bases. The germline gives CDR1 SNHLY, CDR2 FYNNEI.

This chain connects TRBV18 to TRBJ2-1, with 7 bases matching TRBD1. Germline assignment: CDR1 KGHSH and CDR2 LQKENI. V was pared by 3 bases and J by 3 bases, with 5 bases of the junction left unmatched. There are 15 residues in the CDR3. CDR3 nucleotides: TGTGCCAGCTCACCGACAGGGTCGATCTACAATGAGCAGTTCTTC. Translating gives CASSPTGSIYNEQFF. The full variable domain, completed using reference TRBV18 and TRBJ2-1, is NAGVMQNPRHLVRRRGQEARLRCSPMKGHSHVYWYRQLPEEGLKFMVYLQKENIIDESGMPKERFSAEFPKEGPSILRIQQVVRGDSAAYFCASSPTGSIYNEQFFGPGTRLTVL.

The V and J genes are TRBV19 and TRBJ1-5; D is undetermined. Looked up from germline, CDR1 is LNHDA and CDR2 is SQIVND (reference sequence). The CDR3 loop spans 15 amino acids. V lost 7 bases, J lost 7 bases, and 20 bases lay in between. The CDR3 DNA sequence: TGTGCCAGTACCCCTCTGGGGAGGGTGGACCAGCCCCAGCATTTT. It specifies CASTPLGRVDQPQHF.

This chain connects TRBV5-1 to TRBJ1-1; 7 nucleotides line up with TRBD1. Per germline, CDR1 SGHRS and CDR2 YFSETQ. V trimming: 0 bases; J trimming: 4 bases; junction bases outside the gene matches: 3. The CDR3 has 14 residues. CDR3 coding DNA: TGCGCCAGCAGCTTGGTATCAGGGGGCACTGAAGCTTTCTTT. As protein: CASSLVSGGTEAFF.

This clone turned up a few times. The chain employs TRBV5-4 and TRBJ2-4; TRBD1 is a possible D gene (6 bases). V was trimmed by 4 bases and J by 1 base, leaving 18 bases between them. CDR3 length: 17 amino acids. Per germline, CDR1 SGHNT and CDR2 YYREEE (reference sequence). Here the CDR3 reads CASSLPTGSSAKNIQYF. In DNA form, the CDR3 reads TGTGCCAGCAGCCTACCAACAGGGAGTTCGGCCAAAAACATTCAGTACTTC.

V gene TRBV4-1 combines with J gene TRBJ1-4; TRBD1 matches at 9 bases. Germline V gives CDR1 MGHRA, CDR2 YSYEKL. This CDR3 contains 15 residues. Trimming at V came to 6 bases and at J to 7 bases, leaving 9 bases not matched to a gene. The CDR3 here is CASSLTPGQGEKLFF. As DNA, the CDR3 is TGCGCCAGCAGTCTAACACCGGGACAGGGTGAAAAACTGTTTTTT.

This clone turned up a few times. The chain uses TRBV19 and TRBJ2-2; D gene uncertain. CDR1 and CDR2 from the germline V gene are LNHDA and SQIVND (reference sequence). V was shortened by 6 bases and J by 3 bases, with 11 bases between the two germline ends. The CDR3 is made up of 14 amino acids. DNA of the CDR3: TGTGCCAGTAGAGTCCATTGGGACACCGGGGAGCTGTTTTTT. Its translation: CASRVHWDTGELFF.

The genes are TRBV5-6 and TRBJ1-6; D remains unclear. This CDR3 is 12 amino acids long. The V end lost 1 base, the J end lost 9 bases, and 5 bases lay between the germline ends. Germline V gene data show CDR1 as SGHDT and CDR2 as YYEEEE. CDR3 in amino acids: CASSLNLSPLHF. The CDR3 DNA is TGTGCCAGCAGCTTGAACCTTTCACCCCTCCACTTT. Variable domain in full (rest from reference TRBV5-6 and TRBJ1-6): DAGVTQSPTHLIKTRGQQVTLRCSPKSGHDTVSWYQQALGQGPQFIFQYYEEEERQRGNFPDRFSGHQFPNYSSELNVNALLLGDSALYLCASSLNLSPLHFGNGTRLTVT.